This T cell receptor (beta chain) was captured in a study of CD8 T cells in ankylosing spondylitis. General study points: One TCR beta motif, made up of roughly 8 highly homologous variants, appeared characteristic of ankylosing spondylitis blood.

This clonotype has a count of ten or more. Its antigen is still unknown. TCRdb reanalysed the 5' RACE reads using MiXCR and keeps one entry per CDR3 protein. The sample carries around 540,000 distinct CDR3 sequences, roughly an eighth recorded once. The CDR3 spans 14 residues. V shed 3 bases, J shed 4 bases, and the junction held 5 bases outside the gene matches. CDR1 and CDR2 from the germline V gene are SGHVS and FQNEAQ. Sequencing used blood, either unsorted or a sorted T cell fraction (not recorded which). The sequence derives from a male donor with ankylosing spondylitis. This rearrangement joins TRBV7-8 to TRBJ1-1; TRBD1 aligns across 7 bases. The CDR3 protein is CASSFDRVGTEAFF. The DNA of the CDR3 is TGTGCCAGCAGCTTCGACAGGGTGGGCACTGAAGCTTTCTTT. Supplemented by reference TRBV7-8 and TRBJ1-1, the full variable domain reads GAGVSQSPRYKVAKRGQDVALRCDPISGHVSLFWYQQALGQGPEFLTYFQNEAQLDKSGLPSDRFFAERPEGSVSTLKIQRTQQEDSAVYLCASSFDRVGTEAFFGQGTRLTVV.